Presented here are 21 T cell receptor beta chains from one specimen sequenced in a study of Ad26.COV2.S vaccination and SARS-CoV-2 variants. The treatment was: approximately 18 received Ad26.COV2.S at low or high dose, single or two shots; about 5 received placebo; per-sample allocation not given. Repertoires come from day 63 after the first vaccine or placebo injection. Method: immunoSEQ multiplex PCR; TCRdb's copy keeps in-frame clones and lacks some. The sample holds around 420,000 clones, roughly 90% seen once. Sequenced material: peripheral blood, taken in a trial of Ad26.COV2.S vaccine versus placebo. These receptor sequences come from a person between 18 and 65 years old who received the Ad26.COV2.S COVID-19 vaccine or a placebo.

CDR3 sequence: CASNRLAQNTGELFF. CDR3 DNA sequence: TGTGCCAGCAATAGACTAGCACAAAACACCGGGGAGCTGTTTTTT. The chain recombines TRBV2 with TRBJ2-2; TRBD2 matches at 7 bases. In germline, CDR1 is SNHLY, CDR2 FYNNEI. This CDR3 has 15 amino acids. J was trimmed by 2 bases and V by 7 bases; bases with no gene match: 7.

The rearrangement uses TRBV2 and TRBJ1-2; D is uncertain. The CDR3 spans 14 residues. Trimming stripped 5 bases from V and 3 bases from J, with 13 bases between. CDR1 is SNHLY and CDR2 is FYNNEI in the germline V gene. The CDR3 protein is CASSLDLGDYGYTF. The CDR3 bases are TGTGCCAGCAGTCTAGACCTCGGAGACTATGGCTACACCTTC.

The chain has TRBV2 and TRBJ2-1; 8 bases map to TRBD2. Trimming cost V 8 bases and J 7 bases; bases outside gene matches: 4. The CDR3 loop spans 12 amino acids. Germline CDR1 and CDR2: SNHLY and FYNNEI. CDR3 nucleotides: TGTGCCAGCGGACTAGCTGGGAATGAGCAGTTCTTC. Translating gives CASGLAGNEQFF.

The CDR3 DNA sequence: TGCGCCAGCAGCCAAGGCGGGGGAGGCGGTGGCAGGGTGGGTCAGAAGACCCAGTACTTC. As protein: CASSQGGGGGGRVGQKTQYF. The rearrangement joins TRBV4-1 to TRBJ2-5, with 7 bases matching TRBD2. Trimming at V came to 1 base and at J to 6 bases, leaving 23 bases not matched to a gene. Germline CDR1 reads MGHRA; CDR2 reads YSYEKL. The CDR3 covers 20 residues.

The CDR3 DNA follows: TGTGCCACCAGCAGAGGGGGAGGGGACAGTGAAAAACTGTTTTTT. Amino acids: CATSRGGGDSEKLFF. The chain is built from TRBV15 and TRBJ1-4; 7 bases are shared with TRBD1. Per the germline V gene, CDR1 is LNHNV and CDR2 is YYDKDF (reference sequence). Losses at the gene ends were 1 base for V and 7 bases for J; bases not matched to a gene: 6. CDR3 length equals 15 residues. The variable domain in full, completed from reference TRBV15 and TRBJ1-4, reads DAMVIQNPRYQVTQFGKPVTLSCSQTLNHNVMYWYQQKSSQAPKLLFHYYDKDFNNEADTPDNFQSRRPNTSFCFLDIRSPGLGDTAMYLCATSRGGGDSEKLFFGSGTQLSVL.

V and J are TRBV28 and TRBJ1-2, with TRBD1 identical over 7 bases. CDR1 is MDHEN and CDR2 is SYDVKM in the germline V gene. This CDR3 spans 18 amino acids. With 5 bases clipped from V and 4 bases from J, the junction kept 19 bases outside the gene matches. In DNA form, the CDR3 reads TGTGCCAGCAGTCACCAATCATCGACCCTAGGGACAGCCTATGGCTACACCTTC. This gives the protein CASSHQSSTLGTAYGYTF.

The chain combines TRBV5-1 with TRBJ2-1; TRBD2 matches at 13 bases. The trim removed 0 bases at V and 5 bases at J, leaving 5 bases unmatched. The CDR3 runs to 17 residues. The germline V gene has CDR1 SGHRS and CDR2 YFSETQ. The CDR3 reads CASSLGTSGGKNNEQFF. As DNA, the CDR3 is TGCGCCAGCAGCTTGGGGACTAGCGGGGGCAAGAACAATGAGCAGTTCTTC.

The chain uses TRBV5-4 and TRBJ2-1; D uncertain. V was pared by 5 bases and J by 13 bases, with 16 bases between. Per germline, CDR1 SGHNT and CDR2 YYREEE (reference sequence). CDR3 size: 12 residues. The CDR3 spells CASSRDLVEQFF. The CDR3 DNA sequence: TGTGCCAGCAGTCGCGACCTGGTGGAACAGTTCTTC.

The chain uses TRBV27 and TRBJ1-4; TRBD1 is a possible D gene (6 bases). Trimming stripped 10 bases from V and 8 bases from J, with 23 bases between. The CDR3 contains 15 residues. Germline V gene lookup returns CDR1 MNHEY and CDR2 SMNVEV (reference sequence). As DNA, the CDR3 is TGTGCCACAGGACTTTTGGGACAAAATTGGGAAAAACTGTTTTTT. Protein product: CATGLLGQNWEKLFF.

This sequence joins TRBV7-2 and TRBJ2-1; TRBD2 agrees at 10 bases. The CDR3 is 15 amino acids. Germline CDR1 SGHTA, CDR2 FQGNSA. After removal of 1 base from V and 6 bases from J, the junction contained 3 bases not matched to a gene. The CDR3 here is CASSLGTSGSNEQFF. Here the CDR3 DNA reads TGTGCCAGCAGCTTAGGGACTAGCGGCTCCAATGAGCAGTTCTTC.

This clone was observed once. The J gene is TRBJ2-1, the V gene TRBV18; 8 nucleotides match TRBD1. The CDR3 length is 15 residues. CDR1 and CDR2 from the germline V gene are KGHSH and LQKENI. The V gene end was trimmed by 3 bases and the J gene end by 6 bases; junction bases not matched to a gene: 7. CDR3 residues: CASSPSDRGGNEQFF. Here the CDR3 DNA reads TGTGCCAGCTCACCCTCAGACAGGGGTGGCAATGAGCAGTTCTTC.

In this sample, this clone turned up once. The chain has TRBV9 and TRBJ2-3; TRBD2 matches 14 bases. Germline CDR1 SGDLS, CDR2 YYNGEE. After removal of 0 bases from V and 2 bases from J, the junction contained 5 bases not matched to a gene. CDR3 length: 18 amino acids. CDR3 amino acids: CASSVGGLAGAPTDTQYF. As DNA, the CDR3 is TGTGCCAGCAGCGTAGGGGGACTAGCGGGGGCCCCCACAGATACGCAGTATTTT.

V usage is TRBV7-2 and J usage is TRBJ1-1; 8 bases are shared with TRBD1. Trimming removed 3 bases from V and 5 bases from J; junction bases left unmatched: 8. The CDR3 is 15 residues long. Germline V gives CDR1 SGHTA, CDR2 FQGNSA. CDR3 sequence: CASSLAGGADTEAFF. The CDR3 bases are TGTGCCAGCAGCTTGGCAGGGGGCGCCGATACTGAAGCTTTCTTT.

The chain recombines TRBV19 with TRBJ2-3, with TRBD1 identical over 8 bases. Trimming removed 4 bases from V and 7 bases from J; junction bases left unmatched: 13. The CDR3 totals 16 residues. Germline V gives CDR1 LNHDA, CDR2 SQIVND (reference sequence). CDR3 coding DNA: TGTGCCAGTAGTAAAGGACAGGGACCCCCGGACCATACGCAGTATTTT. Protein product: CASSKGQGPPDHTQYF.

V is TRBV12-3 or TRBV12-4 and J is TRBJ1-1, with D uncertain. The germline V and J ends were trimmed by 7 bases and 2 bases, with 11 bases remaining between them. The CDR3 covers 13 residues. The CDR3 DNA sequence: TGTGCCAGCACCTGGACGGGTAACACTGAAGCTTTCTTT. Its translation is CASTWTGNTEAFF.

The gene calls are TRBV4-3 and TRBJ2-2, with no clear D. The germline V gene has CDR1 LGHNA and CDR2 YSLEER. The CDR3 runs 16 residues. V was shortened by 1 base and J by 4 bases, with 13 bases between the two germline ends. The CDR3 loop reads CASSQGGRRGTGELFF. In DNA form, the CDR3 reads TGCGCCAGCAGCCAAGGAGGTCGGCGTGGCACCGGGGAGCTGTTTTTT.

The CDR3 reads CASSLVSGPYNEQFF. DNA of the CDR3: TGCGCCAGCAGCTTGGTTAGCGGCCCCTACAATGAGCAGTTCTTC. V usage is TRBV5-1 and J usage is TRBJ2-1; possibly TRBD2 for D (6 bases). The ends were cut back, 0 bases at V and 2 bases at J, with 9 bases in the middle. Germline lookup yields CDR1 SGHRS and CDR2 YFSETQ. This CDR3 contains 15 residues.

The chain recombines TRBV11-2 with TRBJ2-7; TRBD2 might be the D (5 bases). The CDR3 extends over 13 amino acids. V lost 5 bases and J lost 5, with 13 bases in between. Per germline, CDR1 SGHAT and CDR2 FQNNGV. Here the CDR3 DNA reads TGTGCCAGCAGCCCCTTTGTGAGGGACGAGCAGTACTTC. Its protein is CASSPFVRDEQYF.

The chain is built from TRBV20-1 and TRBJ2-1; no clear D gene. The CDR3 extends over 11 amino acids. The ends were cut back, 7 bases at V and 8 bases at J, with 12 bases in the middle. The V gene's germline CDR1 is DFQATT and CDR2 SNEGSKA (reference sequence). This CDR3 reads CSGSDPYEQFF. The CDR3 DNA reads TGCAGTGGTTCGGACCCCTATGAGCAGTTCTTC.

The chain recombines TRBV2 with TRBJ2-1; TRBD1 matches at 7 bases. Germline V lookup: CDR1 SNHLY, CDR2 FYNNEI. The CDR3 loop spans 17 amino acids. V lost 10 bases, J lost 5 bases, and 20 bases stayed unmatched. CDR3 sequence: CATREGAKDLEHNEQFF. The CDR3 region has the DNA TGTGCCACCCGAGAGGGGGCCAAGGACTTAGAACACAATGAGCAGTTCTTC.

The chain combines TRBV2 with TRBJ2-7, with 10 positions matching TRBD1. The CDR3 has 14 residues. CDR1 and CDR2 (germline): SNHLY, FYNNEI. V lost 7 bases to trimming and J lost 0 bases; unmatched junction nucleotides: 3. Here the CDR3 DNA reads TGTGCCAGCAAGGGACAGGGGCTCTCCTACGAGCAGTACTTC. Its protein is CASKGQGLSYEQYF.